This is a list of T cell receptor beta chains from one sample in a study of monozygotic twins with cystic fibrosis. Assay: immunoSEQ multiplex PCR; the TCRdb copy retains only in-frame clones and omits some. The sample shows approximately 25,000 clones, approximately 89% of them seen only once. The sample consisted of blood. The receptors come from a girl aged 2 to 10 with cystic fibrosis. Each CDR3 is given with its conserved first and last residue. The D gene is left open where the match is weak. Size tells how often a clone was seen (once, few, many) or the class of an expanded clone, and some rows leave it out.

D	size	J	V	CDR3	DNA
TRBD2	once	TRBJ2-7	TRBV6-6	CASSRRGGTYEQYF	TGTGCCAGCAGCCGCCGGGGGGGGACCTACGAGCAGTACTTC
.	.	TRBJ2-7	TRBV10-3	CAISDRTALNSPYEQYF	TGTGCCATCAGTGATAGGACAGCCCTGAACTCGCCCTACGAGCAGTACTTC
TRBD2	.	TRBJ2-7	TRBV30	CAWSATGEGSDEQYF	TGTGCCTGGAGTGCCACCGGGGAGGGCTCGGACGAGCAGTACTTC
.	.	TRBJ1-1	TRBV2	CASSEGKGMNTEAFF	TGTGCCAGCAGTGAAGGAAAGGGGATGAACACTGAAGCTTTCTTT
.	.	TRBJ2-2	TRBV6-1	CASWGAQGPGELFF	TGTGCCAGCTGGGGGGCACAGGGGCCCGGGGAGCTGTTTTTT
TRBD2	once	TRBJ2-7	TRBV19	CAPGLAGRNGRHEQYF	TGTGCCCCAGGGCTAGCGGGGCGAAACGGGAGGCACGAGCAGTACTTC
.	.	TRBJ2-2	TRBV7-9	CASSLADRELFF	TGTGCCAGCAGCTTAGCCGACAGAGAGCTGTTTTTT
.	.	TRBJ1-6	TRBV7-2	CASSLGPGQYSPLHF	TGTGCCAGCAGCTTAGGTCCGGGACAATATTCACCCCTCCACTTT
TRBD2	.	TRBJ2-1	TRBV2	CASNLLAGSSYNEQFF	TGTGCCAGCAACTTACTAGCGGGCAGCTCCTACAATGAGCAGTTCTTC
.	.	TRBJ1-5	TRBV6-4	CASSLTRGPISNQPQHF	TGTGCCAGCTCCCTCACTAGGGGACCTATTAGCAATCAGCCCCAGCATTTT
.	.	TRBJ2-7	TRBV27	CASSASTGTSGEQYF	TGTGCCAGCAGTGCATCCACGGGGACCTCCGGCGAGCAGTACTTC
.	.	TRBJ2-7	TRBV5-6	CASSLAGVWGSYEQYF	TGTGCCAGCAGCTTGGCCGGGGTTTGGGGCTCCTACGAGCAGTACTTC
.	once	TRBJ2-3	TRBV2	CASKVDGATDTQYF	TGTGCCAGCAAGGTGGACGGGGCAACAGATACGCAGTATTTT
TRBD1	.	TRBJ1-2	TRBV6-5	CASRPPGQGRGYTF	TGTGCCAGCAGACCCCCGGGACAGGGACGTGGCTACACCTTC
TRBD2	.	TRBJ2-5	TRBV5-6	CASSLRGLAGGETQYF	TGTGCCAGCAGCTTGAGGGGACTAGCGGGGGGAGAGACCCAGTACTTC
.	once	TRBJ1-1	TRBV10-3	CAISVGHRNTEAFF	TGTGCCATCAGTGTCGGACATCGGAACACTGAAGCTTTCTTT
.	.	TRBJ2-2	TRBV6-5	CASSYGGGRTGELFF	TGTGCCAGCAGTTACGGGGGAGGTCGGACCGGGGAGCTGTTTTTT
.	.	TRBJ2-5	TRBV4-1	CASSQGTSSRETQYF	TGCGCCAGCAGCCAAGGTACTAGCAGTCGGGAGACCCAGTACTTC
TRBD1	.	TRBJ1-1	TRBV9	CASSVQGASEAFF	TGTGCCAGCAGCGTACAGGGGGCGTCTGAAGCTTTCTTT
TRBD1	.	TRBJ1-1	TRBV19	CASSMGDSNTEAFF	TGTGCCAGTAGTATGGGGGACAGCAACACTGAAGCTTTCTTT
.	.	TRBJ1-4	TRBV9	CASSVDSGYEKLFF	TGTGCCAGCAGCGTAGACTCGGGGTATGAAAAACTGTTTTTT
.	.	TRBJ1-4	TRBV7-9	CASAGRRATNEKLFF	TGTGCCAGCGCGGGGCGTCGGGCAACTAATGAAAAACTGTTTTTT
.	.	TRBJ1-2	TRBV6-5	CASSYSSGTNYGYTF	TGTGCCAGCAGTTACTCGTCCGGGACAAACTATGGCTACACCTTC
.	once	TRBJ1-1	TRBV19	CASSVTGPPNTEAFF	TGTGCCAGTAGTGTCACAGGGCCTCCGAACACTGAAGCTTTCTTT
.	.	TRBJ1-2	TRBV5-6	CASSPGRTYGYTF	TGTGCCAGCAGCCCCGGTCGTACCTATGGCTACACCTTC